Listed below are T cell receptor beta chains from one sample, sequenced in a study of T cell responses to AZD1222 COVID-19 vaccine. Libraries were prepared by immunoSEQ multiplex PCR; TCRdb keeps only in-frame clonotypes and omits some of them. The data show approximately 150,000 clones, about 90% seen once. The sample was peripheral blood, taken 28 days after the second AZD1222 dose. The receptors stem from an adult who received the AZD1222 COVID-19 vaccine. Each CDR3 is given with its conserved first and last residue. D genes are given only for firm matches.

j_call,v_call,cdr3_length,d_call,cdr3_aa,cdr3_nt
TRBJ1-1,TRBV18,15,NA,CASSPPRRRNTEAFF,TGTGCCAGCTCACCACCTCGACGCCGGAACACTGAAGCTTTCTTT
TRBJ1-2,TRBV3-1/TRBV3-2,15,TRBD1,CASSQDPGGNYGYTF,TGTGCCAGCAGCCAAGATCCAGGGGGTAACTATGGCTACACCTTC
TRBJ2-1,TRBV27,15,NA,CASSSSPLSYNEQFF,TGTGCCAGCAGTTCATCTCCCCTATCCTACAATGAGCAGTTCTTC
TRBJ1-1,TRBV19,13,NA,CASSIGANTEAFF,TGTGCCAGTAGTATCGGGGCTAACACTGAAGCTTTCTTT
TRBJ1-2,TRBV25-1,12,NA,CASSGSVYGYTF,TGTGCCAGCAGTGGCAGCGTCTATGGCTACACCTTC
TRBJ1-6,TRBV9,14,NA,CASSVAGSNSPLHF,TGTGCCAGCAGCGTCGCAGGTAGTAATTCACCCCTCCACTTT
TRBJ1-2,TRBV3-1/TRBV3-2,14,NA,CASSQDWSAQGYTF,TGTGCCAGCAGCCAAGATTGGTCAGCGCAAGGCTACACCTTC
TRBJ1-6,TRBV9,14,NA,CASSPEGYNSPLHF,TGTGCCAGCAGCCCCGAGGGCTATAATTCACCCCTCCACTTT
TRBJ1-5,TRBV19,13,NA,CASSYRANQPQHF,TGTGCCAGTAGCTACAGGGCCAATCAGCCCCAGCATTTT
TRBJ1-2,TRBV7-9,14,NA,CASSLVSGLNGYTF,TGTGCCAGCAGCTTAGTATCGGGGTTGAATGGCTACACCTTC
TRBJ1-2,TRBV5-4,13,NA,CASSLDGNYGYTF,TGTGCCAGCAGCTTGGATGGGAACTATGGCTACACCTTC
TRBJ1-1,TRBV30,11,NA,CAWSVNTEAFF,TGTGCCTGGAGTGTGAACACTGAAGCTTTCTTT
TRBJ2-1,TRBV11-3,13,NA,CASSPRAYNEQFF,TGTGCCAGCAGCCCACGCGCCTACAATGAGCAGTTCTTC
TRBJ2-1,TRBV7-9,12,NA,CASSTTGNEQFF,TGTGCCAGCAGTACTACAGGCAATGAGCAGTTCTTC
TRBJ2-5,TRBV7-7,16,NA,CASSQGRGRYQETQYF,TGTGCTAGCAGCCAAGGGCGGGGGCGGTACCAAGAGACCCAGTACTTC
TRBJ1-5,TRBV9,15,TRBD1,CASSVDGTGDQPQHF,TGTGCCAGCAGCGTAGATGGGACAGGGGATCAGCCCCAGCATTTT
TRBJ1-6,TRBV19,14,TRBD1,CASSIGQVNSPLHF,TGTGCCAGTAGTATCGGACAGGTTAATTCACCCCTCCACTTT
TRBJ1-4,TRBV5-1,13,NA,CASSLFETEKLFF,TGCGCCAGCAGCTTATTCGAGACGGAAAAACTGTTTTTT
TRBJ2-1,TRBV24-1,18,TRBD1,CATSDSQTGQGSYNEQFF,TGTGCCACCAGTGATTCCCAAACCGGACAGGGCTCCTACAATGAGCAGTTCTTC
TRBJ1-4,TRBV3-1/TRBV3-2,13,NA,CASSQYTEEKLFF,TGTGCCAGCAGCCAATATACGGAAGAAAAACTGTTTTTT
TRBJ1-1,TRBV11-3,13,NA,CASSLVPDTEAFF,TGTGCCAGCAGCTTAGTCCCCGACACTGAAGCTTTCTTT
TRBJ1-2,TRBV9,14,NA,CASSRGGDSYGYTF,TGTGCCAGCAGCCGAGGGGGGGATAGCTATGGCTACACCTTC
TRBJ2-7,TRBV18,19,NA,CASSPRRGQGRILSYEQYF,TGTGCCAGCTCACCGCGAAGAGGTCAGGGGCGAATACTTTCCTACGAGCAGTACTTC
TRBJ1-1,TRBV6-5,13,NA,CASSYSGRIEAFF,TGTGCCAGCAGTTACTCTGGCCGCATTGAAGCTTTCTTT
TRBJ2-6,TRBV4-1,18,NA,CASSQRWTESSGANVLTF,TGCGCCAGCAGCCAACGTTGGACAGAAAGCTCTGGGGCCAACGTCCTGACTTTC
TRBJ1-1,TRBV20-1,10,NA,CSARKAGAFF,TGCAGTGCTAGGAAGGCGGGAGCTTTCTTT
TRBJ2-4,TRBV13,16,TRBD1,CASSSGSGQGQNIQYF,TGTGCCAGCAGCTCTGGTTCGGGACAGGGGCAAAACATTCAGTACTTC
TRBJ1-5,TRBV2,13,TRBD1,CASGRGLNQPQHF,TGTGCCAGCGGCAGGGGGCTGAATCAGCCCCAGCATTTT
TRBJ2-5,TRBV23-1,16,TRBD1,CASSQSRDRGRETQYF,TGCGCCAGCAGTCAATCCCGGGACAGGGGGAGAGAGACCCAGTACTTC